This T cell receptor beta chain was captured in a study of blood T cell repertoires in COVID-19. Turning to the study itself: T cells, B-cell-depleted T cells, or PBMCs supplied cDNA or gDNA.

Per the original methods: The assay estimated nucleated cells by amplifying reference gene primers. Produced via immunoSEQ multiplex PCR; TCRdb's table is partial and in-frame only. V, J and clone size reflect that table, while D and trimming were determined from the DNA. The sample contains over 100,000 clones, over 80% of which appear only once. Germline V CDR1 and CDR2: KGHSH, LQKENI. Trimming left V 0 bases short and J 4 bases short, with 15 bases between. There are 16 residues in the CDR3. The receptor comes from a woman aged 60 to 75 with acute or convalescent COVID-19. What was sequenced was peripheral blood. The chain has TRBV18 and TRBJ1-2, with D perhaps matching TRBD1 (6 bases). CDR3 in amino acids: CASSPPAGALPYGYTF. DNA of the CDR3: TGTGCCAGCTCACCACCGGCAGGGGCCCTACCCTATGGCTACACCTTC.